This paragraph reports one T cell receptor beta chain. Under the authors' procedure: Scientists estimated how many nucleated cells there were by amplifying reference gene primers. Repertoires were generated with immunoSEQ multiplex PCR, while TCRdb's copy carries only in-frame clones and drops some. Clonal size and the V and J genes are those of that table, whereas D and trimming came from the DNA. The repertoire holds 250,000 to 300,000 clones, with around 86% as singletons. This entry comes from a study of blood T cell repertoires in COVID-19. Study summary: There were acute and convalescent COVID-19 samples, and they came from the United States, Italy and Spain.

The CDR3 loop spans 13 amino acids. From germline, CDR1 is SGHDT and CDR2 YYEEEE. The V segment lost 3 bases and the J segment 3 bases; nucleotides outside the gene matches: 2. This sequence joins TRBV5-6 and TRBJ2-7; 8 nucleotides agree with TRBD1. The sample taken for sequencing was peripheral blood. The receptor's source is a woman aged 60 to 75 with active or convalescent COVID-19. The CDR3 loop reads CASSSGTGYEQYF. The DNA for the CDR3 is TGTGCCAGCAGCTCCGGGACAGGCTACGAGCAGTACTTC.